The clone carrying this T cell receptor (beta chain) appeared a few times. Its matching antigen is unknown. This specimen comes from a study of vaccination and CD4 T cells after COVID-19. Study-wide context: Investigators stimulated cells with overlapping spike peptides drawn from SARS-CoV-2, HCoV-NL63, HCoV-OC43 and HCoV-229E.

The CDR3 contains 13 residues. Germline CDR1 SGHNT, CDR2 YENEEA. Trimming removed 3 bases from V and 0 bases from J, with 5 bases in between. The treatment: approximately 9-day PBMC culture with coronavirus spike peptide pools or control peptides (ViraFEST assay). The Oncomine TCR Beta short-read assay was applied to DNA of cultured CD4+ T cells. The template was genomic DNA from cultured CD4+ T cells. MiXCR, applied by TCRdb to the PCR reads, yields one record per CDR3 protein. Of 15,000 or so distinct CDR3 sequences listed, 35% to 40% were seen once; the top ten hold about a sixth. Source material: cultured CD4+ T cells from blood. The V gene is TRBV11-3, the J gene TRBJ1-1; D gene ambiguous. The clonotype comes from a human donor with COVID-19. The CDR3 sequence: CASSFEMNTEAFF. CDR3 in DNA: TGTGCCAGCAGCTTTGAGATGAACACTGAAGCTTTCTTT.